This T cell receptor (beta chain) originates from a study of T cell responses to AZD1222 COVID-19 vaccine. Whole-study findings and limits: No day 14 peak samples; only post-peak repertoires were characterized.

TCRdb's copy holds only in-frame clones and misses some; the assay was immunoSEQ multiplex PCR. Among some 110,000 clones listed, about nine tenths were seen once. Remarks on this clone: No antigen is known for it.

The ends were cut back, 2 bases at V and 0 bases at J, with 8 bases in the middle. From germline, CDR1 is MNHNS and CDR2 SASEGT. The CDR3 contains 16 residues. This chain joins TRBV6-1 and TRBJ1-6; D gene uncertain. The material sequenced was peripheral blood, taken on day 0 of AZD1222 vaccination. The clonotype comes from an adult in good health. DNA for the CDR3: TGTGCCAGCAGTGAACTGGGTAGCTCCTATAATTCACCCCTCCACTTT. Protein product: CASSELGSSYNSPLHF.